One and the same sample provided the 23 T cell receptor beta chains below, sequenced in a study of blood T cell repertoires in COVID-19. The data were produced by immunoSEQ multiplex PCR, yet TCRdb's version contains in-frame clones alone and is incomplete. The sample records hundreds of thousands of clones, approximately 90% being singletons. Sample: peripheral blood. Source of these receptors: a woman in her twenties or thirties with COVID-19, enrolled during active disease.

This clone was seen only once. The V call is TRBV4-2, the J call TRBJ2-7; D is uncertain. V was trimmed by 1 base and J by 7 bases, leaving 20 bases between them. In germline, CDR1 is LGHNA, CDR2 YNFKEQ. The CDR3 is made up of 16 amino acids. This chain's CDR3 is CASSQVPQTEFGEQYF. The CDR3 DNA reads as TGTGCCAGCAGCCAAGTCCCCCAGACGGAGTTTGGGGAGCAGTACTTC.

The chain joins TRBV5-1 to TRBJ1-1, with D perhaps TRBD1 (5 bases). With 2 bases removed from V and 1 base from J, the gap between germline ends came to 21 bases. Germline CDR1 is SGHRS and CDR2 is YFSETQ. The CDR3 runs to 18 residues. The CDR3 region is CASSLPGRGAGKNTEAFF. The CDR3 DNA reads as TGCGCCAGCAGCTTACCGGGACGCGGGGCTGGGAAGAACACTGAAGCTTTCTTT.

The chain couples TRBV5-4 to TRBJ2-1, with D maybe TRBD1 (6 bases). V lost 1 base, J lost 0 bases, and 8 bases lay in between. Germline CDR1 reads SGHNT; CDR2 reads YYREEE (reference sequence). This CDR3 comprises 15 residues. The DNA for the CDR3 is TGTGCCAGCAGCTTGAGGGGGACCTCCTACAATGAGCAGTTCTTC. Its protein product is CASSLRGTSYNEQFF.

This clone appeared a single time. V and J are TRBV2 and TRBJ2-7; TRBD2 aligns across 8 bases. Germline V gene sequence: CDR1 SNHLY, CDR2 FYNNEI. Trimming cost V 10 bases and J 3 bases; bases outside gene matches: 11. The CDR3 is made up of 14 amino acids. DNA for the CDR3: TGTGCCACCTCGGGGGGGACTAGTTTCTACGAGCAGTACGTC. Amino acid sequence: CATSGGTSFYEQYV.

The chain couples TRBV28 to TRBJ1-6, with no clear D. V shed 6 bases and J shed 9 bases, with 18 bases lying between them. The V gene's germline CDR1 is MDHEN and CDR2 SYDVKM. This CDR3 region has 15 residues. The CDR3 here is CASRPPGPKGSPLHF. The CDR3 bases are TGTGCCAGCAGGCCTCCGGGTCCTAAAGGTTCACCCCTCCACTTT.

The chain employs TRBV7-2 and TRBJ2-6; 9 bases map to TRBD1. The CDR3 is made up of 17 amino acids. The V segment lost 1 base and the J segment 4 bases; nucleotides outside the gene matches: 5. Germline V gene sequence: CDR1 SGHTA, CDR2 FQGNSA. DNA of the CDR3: TGTGCCAGCAGCTTAGTCCACAGGGGGCGAGGGGCCAACGTCCTGACTTTC. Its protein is CASSLVHRGRGANVLTF.

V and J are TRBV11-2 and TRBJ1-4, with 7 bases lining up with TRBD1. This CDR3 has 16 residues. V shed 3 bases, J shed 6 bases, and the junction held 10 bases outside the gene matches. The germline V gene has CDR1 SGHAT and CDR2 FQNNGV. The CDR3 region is CASSLSLTGTDEKLFF. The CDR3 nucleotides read TGTGCCAGCAGCTTGTCCCTGACAGGGACTGATGAAAAACTGTTTTTT.

The CDR3, as DNA: TGTGCCATCAGACGACTGGAGGGCACTGAAGCTTTCTTT. This codes for CAIRRLEGTEAFF. This chain uses TRBV10-3 with TRBJ1-1, with D uncertain. The CDR3 extends over 13 amino acids. V lost 6 bases, J lost 4 bases, and 12 bases lay in between. The germline V gene has CDR1 ENHRY and CDR2 SYGVKD.

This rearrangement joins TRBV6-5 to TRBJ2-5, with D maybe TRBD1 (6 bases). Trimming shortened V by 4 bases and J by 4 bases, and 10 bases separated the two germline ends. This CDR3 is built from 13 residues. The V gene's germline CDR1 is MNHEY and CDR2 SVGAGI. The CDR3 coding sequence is TGTGCCAGCAGTTCCGCAGGGGCAGAGACCCAGTACTTC. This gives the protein CASSSAGAETQYF.

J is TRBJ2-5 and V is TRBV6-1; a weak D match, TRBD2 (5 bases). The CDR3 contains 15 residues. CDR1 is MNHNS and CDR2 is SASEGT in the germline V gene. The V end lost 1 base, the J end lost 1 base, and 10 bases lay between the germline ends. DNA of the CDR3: TGTGCCAGCAGTGAAGAGAGCGGAACCCAAGAGACCCAGTACTTC. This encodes CASSEESGTQETQYF.

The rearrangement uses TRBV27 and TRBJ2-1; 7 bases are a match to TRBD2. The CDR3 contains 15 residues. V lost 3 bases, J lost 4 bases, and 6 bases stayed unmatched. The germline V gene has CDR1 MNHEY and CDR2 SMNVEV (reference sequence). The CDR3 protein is CASSLRESPYNEQFF. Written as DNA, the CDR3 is TGTGCCAGCAGTTTGCGGGAGTCCCCGTACAATGAGCAGTTCTTC.

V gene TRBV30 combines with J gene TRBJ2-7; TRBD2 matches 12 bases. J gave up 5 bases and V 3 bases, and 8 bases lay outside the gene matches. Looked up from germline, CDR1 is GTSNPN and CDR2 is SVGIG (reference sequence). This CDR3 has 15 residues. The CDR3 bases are TGTGCCTGGAGCATAGGACTAGCGGGAAACGACGAGCAGTACGTC. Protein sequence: CAWSIGLAGNDEQYV.

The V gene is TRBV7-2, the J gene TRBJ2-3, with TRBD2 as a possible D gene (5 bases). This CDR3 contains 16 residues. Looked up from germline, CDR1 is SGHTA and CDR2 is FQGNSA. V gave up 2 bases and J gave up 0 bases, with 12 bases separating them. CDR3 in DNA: TGTGCCAGCAGCTTACGGGCAGCGGTAAGCACAGATACGCAGTATTTT. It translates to CASSLRAAVSTDTQYF.

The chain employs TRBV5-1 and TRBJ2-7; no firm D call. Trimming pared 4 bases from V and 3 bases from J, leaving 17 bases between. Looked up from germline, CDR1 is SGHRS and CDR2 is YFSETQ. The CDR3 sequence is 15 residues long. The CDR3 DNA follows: TGCGCCAGCAGCCCCGGATCGGGTCCCCTCTACGAGCAGTACGTC. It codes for CASSPGSGPLYEQYV.

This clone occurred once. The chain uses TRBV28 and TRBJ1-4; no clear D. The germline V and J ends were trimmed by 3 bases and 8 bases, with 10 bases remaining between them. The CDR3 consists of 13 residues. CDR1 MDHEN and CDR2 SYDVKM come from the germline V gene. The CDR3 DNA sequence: TGTGCCAGCAGTTTTAACGCCGAGGAAAAACTGTTTTTT. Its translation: CASSFNAEEKLFF.

CDR3 in amino acids: CASSLAKDRGGGANVLTF. The CDR3 nucleotides read TGTGCCAGCAGCTTGGCGAAGGACAGGGGTGGTGGGGCCAACGTCCTGACTTTC. The genes are TRBV5-5 and TRBJ2-6; 9 bases line up with TRBD1. The ends lost 0 bases at V and 3 bases at J; junction bases unmatched: 7. CDR1 and CDR2 (germline): SGHKS, YYEKEE (reference sequence). This CDR3 is 18 amino acids long.

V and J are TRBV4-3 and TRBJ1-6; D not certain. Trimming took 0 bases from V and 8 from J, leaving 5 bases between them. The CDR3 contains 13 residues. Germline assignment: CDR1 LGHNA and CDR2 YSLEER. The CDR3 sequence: CASSQESDSPLHF. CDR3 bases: TGCGCCAGCAGCCAAGAATCTGATTCACCCCTCCACTTT.

CDR3 nucleotide sequence: TGTGCCAGCAGTTTGGGCAGAGTCTACGAGCAGTACTTC. Protein sequence: CASSLGRVYEQYF. V usage is TRBV12-3 or TRBV12-4 and J usage is TRBJ2-7; D call uncertain. The ends were cut back, 3 bases at V and 3 bases at J, with 9 bases in the middle. This CDR3 has 13 residues.

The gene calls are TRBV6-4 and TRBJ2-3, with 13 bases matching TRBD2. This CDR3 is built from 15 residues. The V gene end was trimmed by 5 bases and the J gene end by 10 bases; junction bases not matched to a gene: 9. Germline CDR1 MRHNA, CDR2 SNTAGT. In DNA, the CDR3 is TGTGCCAGCAGTTCCGGGACTAGCGGGAATACAGCGCAGTATTTT. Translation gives CASSSGTSGNTAQYF.

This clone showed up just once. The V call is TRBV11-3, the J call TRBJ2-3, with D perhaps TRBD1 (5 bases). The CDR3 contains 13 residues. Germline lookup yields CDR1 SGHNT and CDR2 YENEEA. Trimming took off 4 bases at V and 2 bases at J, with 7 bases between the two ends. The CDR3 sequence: CASSSQDTDTQYF. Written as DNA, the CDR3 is TGTGCCAGCAGCTCACAGGACACAGATACGCAGTATTTT.

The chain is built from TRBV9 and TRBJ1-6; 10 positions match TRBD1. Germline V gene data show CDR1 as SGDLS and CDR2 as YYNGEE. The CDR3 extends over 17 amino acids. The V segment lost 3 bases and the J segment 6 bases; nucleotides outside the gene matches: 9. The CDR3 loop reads CASSAGTGDLTNSPLHF. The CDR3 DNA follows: TGTGCCAGCAGCGCCGGGACAGGGGACCTTACTAATTCACCCCTCCACTTT. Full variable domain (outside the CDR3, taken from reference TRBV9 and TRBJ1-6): DSGVTQTPKHLITATGQRVTLRCSPRSGDLSVYWYQQSLDQGLQFLIQYYNGEERAKGNILERFSAQQFPDLHSELNLSSLELGDSALYFCASSAGTGDLTNSPLHFGNGTRLTVT.

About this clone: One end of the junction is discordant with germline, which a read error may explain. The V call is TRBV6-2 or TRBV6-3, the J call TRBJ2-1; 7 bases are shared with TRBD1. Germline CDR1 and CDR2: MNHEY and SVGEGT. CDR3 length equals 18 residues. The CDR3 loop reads CASSNSEFPGQNYNEQFF. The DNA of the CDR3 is TGTGCCAGCAGTAACTCTGAGTTCCCGGGACAGAACTACAATGAGCAGTTCTTC.

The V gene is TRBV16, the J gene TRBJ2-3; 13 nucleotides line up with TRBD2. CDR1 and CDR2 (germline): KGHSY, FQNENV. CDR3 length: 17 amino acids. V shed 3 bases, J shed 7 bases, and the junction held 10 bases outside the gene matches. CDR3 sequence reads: CASSQVGLAGVKNTQYF. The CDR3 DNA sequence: TGTGCCAGCAGCCAGGTAGGACTAGCGGGAGTCAAGAATACGCAGTATTTT.